The clone carrying this TCR beta chain was observed a few times. No antigen is known for it. Construction of TCR beta libraries was performed using quantitative 5'-RACE with molecular barcodes. TCRdb called the 5' RACE reads again in MiXCR, with one record for every CDR3 protein. The sample lists a few hundred thousand distinct CDR3 sequences, about 10% occurring once. Trimming cost V 6 bases and J 1 base; bases outside gene matches: 5. Germline V gene sequence: CDR1 MNHNS, CDR2 SASEGT. There are 14 residues in the CDR3. These data are taken from a study of CD8 T cells in ankylosing spondylitis. Study findings and constraints: A motif in TCR beta, a set of seven to nine highly homologous variants, appeared characteristic of ankylosing spondylitis blood. Disease-associated clonotypes exhibited CD8+ identity and were relatively infrequent in peripheral blood. The study looked at matched synovial fluid samples from ankylosing spondylitis patients. Disease-linked clones were reported to be significantly enriched there.

This TCR was recovered from a male donor with ankylosing spondylitis or in good health (not recorded which). The chain combines TRBV6-1 with TRBJ2-7; 8 nucleotides agree with TRBD1. Specimen: blood, either unsorted or a sorted T cell fraction (not recorded which). This CDR3 is CASSSRTGSYEQYF. CDR3 in DNA: TGTGCCAGCAGCTCTAGGACAGGGTCCTACGAGCAGTACTTC.